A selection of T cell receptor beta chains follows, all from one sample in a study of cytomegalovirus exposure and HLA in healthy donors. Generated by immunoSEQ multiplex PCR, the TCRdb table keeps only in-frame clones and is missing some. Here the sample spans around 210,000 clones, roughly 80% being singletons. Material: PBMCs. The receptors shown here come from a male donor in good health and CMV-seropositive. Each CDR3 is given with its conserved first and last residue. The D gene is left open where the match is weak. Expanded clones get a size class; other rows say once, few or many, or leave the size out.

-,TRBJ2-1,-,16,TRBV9,CASNGGPRLFYNEQFF,TGTGCCAGCAACGGGGGGCCCAGACTCTTTTACAATGAGCAGTTCTTC
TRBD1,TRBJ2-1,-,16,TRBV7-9,CSSSRTGTGPYNEQFF,TGTTCCAGCAGCCGTACAGGGACAGGCCCTTACAATGAGCAGTTCTTC
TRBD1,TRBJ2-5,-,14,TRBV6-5,CASRGTGFGETQYF,TGTGCCAGCAGAGGGACAGGGTTTGGCGAGACCCAGTACTTC
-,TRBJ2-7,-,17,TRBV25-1,CASTPGTPGQRHHEQYF,TGTGCCAGCACTCCAGGGACGCCGGGACAACGACACCACGAGCAGTACTTC
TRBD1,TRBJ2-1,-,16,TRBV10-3,CAISENAGGPYNEQFF,TGTGCCATCAGTGAGAATGCAGGGGGCCCCTACAATGAGCAGTTCTTC
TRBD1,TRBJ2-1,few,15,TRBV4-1,CASSHHPGQGNEQFF,TGCGCCAGCAGCCACCACCCCGGACAGGGCAATGAGCAGTTCTTC
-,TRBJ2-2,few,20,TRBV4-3,CASSQDLYPVADARTGELFF,TGCGCCAGCAGCCAAGATCTTTATCCGGTAGCGGACGCGAGAACCGGGGAGCTGTTTTTT
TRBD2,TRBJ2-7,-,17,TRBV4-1,CASSLGLAGSVSYEQYF,TGCGCCAGCAGCCTGGGACTAGCGGGGTCAGTCTCCTACGAGCAGTACTTC
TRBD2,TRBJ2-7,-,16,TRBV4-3,CASSQVGAGGAYEQYF,TGCGCCAGCAGCCAAGTTGGAGCGGGGGGAGCCTACGAGCAGTACTTC
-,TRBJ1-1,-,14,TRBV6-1,CATPMEVMNTEAFF,TGTGCCACCCCTATGGAGGTAATGAACACTGAAGCTTTCTTT
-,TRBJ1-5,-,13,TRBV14,CASSQGRSQPQHF,TGTGCCAGCAGCCAAGGGCGGAGTCAGCCCCAGCATTTT
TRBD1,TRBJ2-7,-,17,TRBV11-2,CASRVRGGTGRYYEQYF,TGTGCCAGCCGAGTAAGGGGGGGGACAGGGAGATACTACGAGCAGTACTTC
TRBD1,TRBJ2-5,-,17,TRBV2,CASLPLGTGYIQETQYF,TGTGCCAGCCTCCCGTTGGGGACAGGCTATATCCAAGAGACCCAGTACTTC
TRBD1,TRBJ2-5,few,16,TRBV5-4,CASSLTLDRAEETQYF,TGTGCCAGCAGCTTGACCCTGGACAGGGCGGAGGAGACCCAGTACTTC
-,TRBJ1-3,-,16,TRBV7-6,CASSHLRTASGNTIYF,TGTGCCAGCAGCCACCTCAGGACAGCCTCTGGAAACACCATATATTTT
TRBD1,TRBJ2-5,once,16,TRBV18,CASSPTRDRGPETQYF,TGTGCCAGCTCACCAACCCGGGACAGGGGGCCGGAGACCCAGTACTTC
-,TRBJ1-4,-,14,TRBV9,CASSVGTDNEKLFF,TGTGCCAGCAGCGTAGGGACAGACAATGAAAAACTGTTTTTT
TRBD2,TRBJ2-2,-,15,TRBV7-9,CSSSFSGPNTGELFF,TGTTCCAGCAGCTTTAGCGGGCCGAACACCGGGGAGCTGTTTTTT
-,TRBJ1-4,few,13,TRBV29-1,CSAQGSANEKLFF,TGCAGCGCTCAGGGGTCTGCTAATGAAAAACTGTTTTTT
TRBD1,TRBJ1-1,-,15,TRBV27,CASSAMDRANTEAFF,TGTGCCAGCAGTGCTATGGACAGGGCGAACACTGAAGCTTTCTTT
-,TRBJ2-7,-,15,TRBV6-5,CASSYSNPFPGEQYF,TGTGCCAGCAGTTACTCGAATCCCTTCCCCGGGGAGCAGTACTTC
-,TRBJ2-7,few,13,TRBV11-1,CASSLDHSTGQYF,TGTGCCAGCAGCTTGGACCACTCGACAGGGCAGTACTTC
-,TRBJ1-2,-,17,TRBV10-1,CASSEKVVPPGSYGYTF,TGCGCCAGCAGTGAGAAGGTCGTCCCGCCGGGTTCCTATGGCTACACCTTC
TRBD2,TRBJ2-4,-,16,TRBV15,CATSIPTGGTKNIQYF,TGTGCCACCAGCATCCCTACGGGGGGTACCAAAAACATTCAGTACTTC
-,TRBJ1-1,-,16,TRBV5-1,CASSPLWEGENTEAFF,TGCGCCAGCAGCCCCTTATGGGAGGGGGAGAACACTGAAGCTTTCTTT
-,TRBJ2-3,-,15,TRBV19,CASSMVSQNTDTQYF,TGTGCCAGTAGTATGGTTAGCCAGAACACAGATACGCAGTATTTT
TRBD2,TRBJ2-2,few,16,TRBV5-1,CASRMVAGAPGGELFF,TGCGCCAGCAGGATGGTAGCGGGGGCCCCCGGCGGGGAGCTGTTTTTT
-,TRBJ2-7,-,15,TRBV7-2,CASSRVPGYSYEQYF,TGTGCCAGCAGCCGAGTTCCGGGGTATTCCTACGAGCAGTACTTC
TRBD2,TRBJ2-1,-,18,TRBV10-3,CAISEATSGRGSYNEQFF,TGTGCCATCAGTGAAGCGACTAGCGGGAGGGGTTCCTACAATGAGCAGTTCTTC
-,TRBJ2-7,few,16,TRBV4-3,CASSQDGTSRPYEQYF,TGCGCCAGCAGCCAAGATGGGACATCCAGACCCTACGAGCAGTACTTC
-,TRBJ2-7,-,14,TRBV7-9,CASSFVGAAYEQYF,TGTGCCAGCAGCTTTGTGGGGGCGGCCTACGAGCAGTACTTC
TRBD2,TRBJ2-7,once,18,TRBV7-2,CASSFRRSNGRAVYEQYF,TGTGCCAGCAGCTTTAGGAGGTCGAACGGGAGGGCGGTTTACGAGCAGTACTTC
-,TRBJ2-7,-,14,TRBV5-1,CASSFGGAPYEQYF,TGCGCCAGCAGCTTCGGCGGGGCCCCCTACGAGCAGTACTTC
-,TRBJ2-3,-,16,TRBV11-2,CASSSQLGETGDTQYF,TGTGCCAGCAGCTCTCAGCTCGGGGAGACGGGAGATACGCAGTATTTT
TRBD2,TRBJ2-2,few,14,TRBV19,CAISSGVNTGELFF,TGTGCCATTTCTAGCGGGGTGAACACCGGGGAGCTGTTTTTT
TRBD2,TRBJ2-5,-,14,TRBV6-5,CASRLAGGMETQYF,TGTGCCAGCAGACTAGCGGGAGGGATGGAGACCCAGTACTTC
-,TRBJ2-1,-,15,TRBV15,CATRGGPGEYNEQFF,TGTGCCACCAGAGGTGGGCCAGGGGAATACAATGAGCAGTTCTTC
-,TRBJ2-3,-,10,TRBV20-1,CSAGEDTQYF,TGCAGTGCCGGTGAGGATACGCAGTATTTT
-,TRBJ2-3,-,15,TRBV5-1,CASSFQSISTDTQYF,TGCGCCAGCAGCTTTCAGTCGATTAGCACAGATACGCAGTATTTT
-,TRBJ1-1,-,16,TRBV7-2,CASSLDLGGLVGEAFF,TGTGCCAGCAGCTTAGATTTGGGAGGGCTGGTCGGTGAAGCTTTCTTT
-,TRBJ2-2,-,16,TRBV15,CATSPRGGGDTGELFF,TGTGCCACCAGCCCCAGGGGAGGGGGTGACACCGGGGAGCTGTTTTTT
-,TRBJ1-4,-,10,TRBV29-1,CSAEEVKLFF,TGCAGCGCCGAGGAGGTAAAACTGTTTTTT
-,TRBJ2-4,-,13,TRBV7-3,CASSFQGENIQYF,TGTGCCAGCAGCTTTCAAGGGGAAAACATTCAGTACTTC
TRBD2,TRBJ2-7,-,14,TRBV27,CASGPGGRDYEQYF,TGTGCCAGCGGTCCGGGAGGAAGGGACTACGAGCAGTACTTC
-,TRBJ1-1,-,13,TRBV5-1,CASSLDVYTEAFF,TGCGCCAGCAGCTTGGATGTATACACTGAAGCTTTCTTT
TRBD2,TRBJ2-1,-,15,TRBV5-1,CASSVYGTTYNEQFF,TGCGCCAGCAGCGTCTACGGGACTACTTACAATGAGCAGTTCTTC
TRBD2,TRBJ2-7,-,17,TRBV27,CASSSRTSGGLSYEQYF,TGTGCCAGCAGTTCTAGGACTAGCGGGGGCCTCTCCTACGAGCAGTACTTC
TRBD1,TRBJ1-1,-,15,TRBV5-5,CASSFGTGKNTEAFF,TGTGCCAGCAGCTTCGGGACAGGGAAGAACACTGAAGCTTTCTTT
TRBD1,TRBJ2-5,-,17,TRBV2,CASSEVRGPRYQETQYF,TGTGCCAGCAGTGAAGTTAGGGGGCCAAGGTACCAAGAGACCCAGTACTTC